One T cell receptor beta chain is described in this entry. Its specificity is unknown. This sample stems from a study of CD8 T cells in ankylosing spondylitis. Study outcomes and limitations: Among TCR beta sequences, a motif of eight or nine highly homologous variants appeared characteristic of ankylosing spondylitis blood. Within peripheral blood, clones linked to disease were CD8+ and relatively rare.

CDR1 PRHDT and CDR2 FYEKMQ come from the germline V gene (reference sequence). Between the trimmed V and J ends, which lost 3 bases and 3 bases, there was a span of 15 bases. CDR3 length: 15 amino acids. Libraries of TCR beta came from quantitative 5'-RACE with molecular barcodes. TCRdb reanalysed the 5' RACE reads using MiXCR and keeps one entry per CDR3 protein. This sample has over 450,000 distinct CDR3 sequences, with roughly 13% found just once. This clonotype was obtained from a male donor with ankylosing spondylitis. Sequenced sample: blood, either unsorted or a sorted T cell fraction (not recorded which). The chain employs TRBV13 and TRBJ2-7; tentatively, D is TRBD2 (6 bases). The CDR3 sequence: CASSFKGWGDYEQYF. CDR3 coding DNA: TGTGCCAGCAGCTTCAAGGGGTGGGGGGACTACGAGCAGTACTTC.